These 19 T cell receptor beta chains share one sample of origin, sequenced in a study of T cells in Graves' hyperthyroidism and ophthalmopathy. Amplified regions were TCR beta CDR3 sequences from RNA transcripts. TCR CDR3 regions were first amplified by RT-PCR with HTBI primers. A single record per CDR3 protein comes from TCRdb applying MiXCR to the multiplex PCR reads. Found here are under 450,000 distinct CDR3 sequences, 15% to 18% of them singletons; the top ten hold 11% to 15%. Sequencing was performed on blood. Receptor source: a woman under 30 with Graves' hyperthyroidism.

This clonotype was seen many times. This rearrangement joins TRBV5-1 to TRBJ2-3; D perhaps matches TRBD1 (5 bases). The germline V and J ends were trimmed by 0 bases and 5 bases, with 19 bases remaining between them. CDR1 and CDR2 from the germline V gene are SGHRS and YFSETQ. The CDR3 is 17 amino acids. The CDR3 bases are TGCGCCAGCAGCTTGGCCGTGACAGTGGGGATCGGAGATACGCAGTATTTT. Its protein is CASSLAVTVGIGDTQYF.

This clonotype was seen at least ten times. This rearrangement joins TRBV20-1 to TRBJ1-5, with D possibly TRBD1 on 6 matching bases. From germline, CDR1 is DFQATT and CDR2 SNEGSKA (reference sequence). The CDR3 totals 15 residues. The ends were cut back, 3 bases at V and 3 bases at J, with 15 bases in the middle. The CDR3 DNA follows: TGCAGTGCTAGGGGGACACTCGGGTCCAATCAGCCCCAGCATTTT. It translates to CSARGTLGSNQPQHF.

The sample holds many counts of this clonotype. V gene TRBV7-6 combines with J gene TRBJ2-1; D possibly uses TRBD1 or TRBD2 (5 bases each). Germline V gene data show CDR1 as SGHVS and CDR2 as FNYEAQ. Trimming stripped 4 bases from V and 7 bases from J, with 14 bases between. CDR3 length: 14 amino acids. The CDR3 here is CASSSRDAENEQFF. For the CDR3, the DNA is TGTGCCAGCAGCTCCCGGGACGCCGAAAATGAGCAGTTCTTC. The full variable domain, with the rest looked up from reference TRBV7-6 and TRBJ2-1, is GAGVSQSPRYKVTKRGQDVALRCDPISGHVSLYWYRQALGQGPEFLTYFNYEAQQDKSGLPNDRFSAERPEGSISTLTIQRTEQRDSAMYRCASSSRDAENEQFFGPGTRLTVL.

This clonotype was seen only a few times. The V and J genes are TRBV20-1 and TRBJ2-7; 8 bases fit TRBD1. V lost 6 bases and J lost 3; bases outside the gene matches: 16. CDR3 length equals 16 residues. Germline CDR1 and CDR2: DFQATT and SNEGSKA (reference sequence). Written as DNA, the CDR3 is TGCAGTGCCACCATCTGGCCAGGGGGCATCCTCTACGAGCAGTACTTC. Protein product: CSATIWPGGILYEQYF.

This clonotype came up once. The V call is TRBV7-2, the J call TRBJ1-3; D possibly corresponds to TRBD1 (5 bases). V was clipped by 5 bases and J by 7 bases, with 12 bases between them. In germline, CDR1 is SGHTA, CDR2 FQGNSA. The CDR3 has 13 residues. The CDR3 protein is CASSLGTFNTIYF. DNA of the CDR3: TGTGCCAGCAGCCTCGGGACTTTCAACACCATATATTTT.

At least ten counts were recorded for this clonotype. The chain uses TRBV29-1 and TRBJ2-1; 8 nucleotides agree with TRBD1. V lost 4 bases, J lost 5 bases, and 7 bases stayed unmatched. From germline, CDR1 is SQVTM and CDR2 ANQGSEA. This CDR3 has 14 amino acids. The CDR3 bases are TGCAGCGTTGGTTCAGGGGGCGGACACAATGAGCAGTTCTTC. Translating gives CSVGSGGGHNEQFF.

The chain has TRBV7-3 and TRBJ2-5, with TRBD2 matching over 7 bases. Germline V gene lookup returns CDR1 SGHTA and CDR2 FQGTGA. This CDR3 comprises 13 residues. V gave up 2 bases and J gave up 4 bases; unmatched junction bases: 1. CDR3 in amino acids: CASSLAGAETQYF. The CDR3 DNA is TGTGCCAGCAGCTTAGCGGGAGCAGAGACCCAGTACTTC.

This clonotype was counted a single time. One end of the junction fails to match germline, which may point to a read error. The CDR3 loop is CASSLVGTYSYTF. The CDR3 coding sequence is TGTGCCAGCAGCTTAGTAGGGACCTATAGCTACACCTTC. The J gene is TRBJ1-2, the V gene TRBV7-9, with D perhaps matching TRBD1 (5 bases). This CDR3 spans 13 amino acids. Germline lookup yields CDR1 SEHNR and CDR2 FQNEAQ (reference sequence). Combining the CDR3 with reference TRBV7-9 and TRBJ1-2 gives the whole variable domain DTGVSQNPRHKITKRGQNVTFRCDPISEHNRLYWYRQTLGQGPEFLTYFQNEAQLEKSRLLSDRFSAERPKGSFSTLEIQRTEQGDSAMYLCASSLVGTYSYTFGSGTRLTVV.

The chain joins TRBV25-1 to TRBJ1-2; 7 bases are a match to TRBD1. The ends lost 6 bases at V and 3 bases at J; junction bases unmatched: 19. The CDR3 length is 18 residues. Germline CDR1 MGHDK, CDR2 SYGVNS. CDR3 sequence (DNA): TGTGCCAGCAGCGCCACCCCCGGGACAGATAAATTTTACTATGGCTACACCTTC. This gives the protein CASSATPGTDKFYYGYTF.

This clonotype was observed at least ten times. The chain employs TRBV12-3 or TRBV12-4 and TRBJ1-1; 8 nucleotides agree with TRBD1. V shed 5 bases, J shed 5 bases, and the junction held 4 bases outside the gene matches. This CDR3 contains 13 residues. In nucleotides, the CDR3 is TGTGCCAGCAGTATTGACAGGGGAACTGAAGCTTTCTTT. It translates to CASSIDRGTEAFF.

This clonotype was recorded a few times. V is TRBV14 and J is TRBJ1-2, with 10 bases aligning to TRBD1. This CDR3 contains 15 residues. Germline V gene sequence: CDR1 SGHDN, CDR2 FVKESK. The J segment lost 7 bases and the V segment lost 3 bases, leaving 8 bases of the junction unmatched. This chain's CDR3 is CASSQTGQGIFGYTF. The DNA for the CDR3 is TGTGCCAGCAGCCAGACGGGACAGGGGATATTTGGCTACACCTTC.

The CDR3 loop is CASSLKAGGLNTGELFF. The CDR3 coding sequence is TGTGCCAGCAGCTTAAAGGCCGGGGGGTTGAACACCGGGGAGCTGTTTTTT. V is TRBV7-3 and J is TRBJ2-2, with 7 bases identical to TRBD2. Per germline, CDR1 SGHTA and CDR2 FQGTGA. The CDR3 totals 17 residues. V lost 1 base and J lost 1; bases outside the gene matches: 6.

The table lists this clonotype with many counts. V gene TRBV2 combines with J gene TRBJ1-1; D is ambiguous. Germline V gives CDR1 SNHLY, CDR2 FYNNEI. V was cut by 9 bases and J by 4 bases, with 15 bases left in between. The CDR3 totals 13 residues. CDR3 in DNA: TGTGCCAGACGCCCGGCGGGCCCCACTGAAGCTTTCTTT. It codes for CARRPAGPTEAFF.

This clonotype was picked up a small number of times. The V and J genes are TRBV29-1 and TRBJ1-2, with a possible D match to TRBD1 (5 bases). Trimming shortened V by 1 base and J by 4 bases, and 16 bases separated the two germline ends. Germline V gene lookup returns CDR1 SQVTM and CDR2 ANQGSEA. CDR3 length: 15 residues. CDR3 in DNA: TGCAGCGTTGAAGTGTCGTCGAGGGGAATCTATGGCTACACCTTC. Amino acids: CSVEVSSRGIYGYTF.

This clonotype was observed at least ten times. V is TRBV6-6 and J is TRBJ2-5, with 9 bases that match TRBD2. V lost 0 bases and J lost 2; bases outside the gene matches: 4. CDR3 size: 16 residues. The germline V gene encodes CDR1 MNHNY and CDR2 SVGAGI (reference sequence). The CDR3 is CASSYSGGRAQETQYF. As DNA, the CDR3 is TGTGCCAGCAGTTACTCCGGCGGGAGGGCTCAAGAGACCCAGTACTTC.

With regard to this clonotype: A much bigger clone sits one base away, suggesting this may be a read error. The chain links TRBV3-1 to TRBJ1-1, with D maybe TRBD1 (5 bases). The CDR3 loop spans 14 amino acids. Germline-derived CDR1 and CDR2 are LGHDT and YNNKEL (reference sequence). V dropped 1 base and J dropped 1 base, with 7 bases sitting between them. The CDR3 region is CASSQGGKNTEAFF. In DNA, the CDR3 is TGTGCCAGCAGCCAAGGGGGCAAGAACACTGAAGCTTTCTTT.

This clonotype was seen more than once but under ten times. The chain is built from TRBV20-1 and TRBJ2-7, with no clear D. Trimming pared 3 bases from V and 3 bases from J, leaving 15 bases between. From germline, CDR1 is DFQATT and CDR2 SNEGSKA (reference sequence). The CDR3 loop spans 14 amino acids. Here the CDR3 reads CSARTLGSDYEQYF. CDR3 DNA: TGCAGTGCTAGGACGTTAGGTAGTGACTACGAGCAGTACTTC.

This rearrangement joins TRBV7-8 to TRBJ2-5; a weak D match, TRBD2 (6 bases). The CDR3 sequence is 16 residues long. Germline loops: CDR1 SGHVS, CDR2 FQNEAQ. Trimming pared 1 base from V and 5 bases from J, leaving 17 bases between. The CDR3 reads CASSLVYGSSDETQYF. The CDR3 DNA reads TGTGCCAGCAGCTTAGTCTACGGGTCTAGCGATGAGACCCAGTACTTC.

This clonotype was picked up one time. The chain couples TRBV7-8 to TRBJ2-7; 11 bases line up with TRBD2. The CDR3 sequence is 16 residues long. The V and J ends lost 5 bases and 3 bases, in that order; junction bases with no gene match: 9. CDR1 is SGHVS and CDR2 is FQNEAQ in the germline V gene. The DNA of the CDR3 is TGTGCCAGCAGCCTCGCCTCGGGGACTAGCGGCTACGAGCAGTACTTC. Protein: CASSLASGTSGYEQYF.